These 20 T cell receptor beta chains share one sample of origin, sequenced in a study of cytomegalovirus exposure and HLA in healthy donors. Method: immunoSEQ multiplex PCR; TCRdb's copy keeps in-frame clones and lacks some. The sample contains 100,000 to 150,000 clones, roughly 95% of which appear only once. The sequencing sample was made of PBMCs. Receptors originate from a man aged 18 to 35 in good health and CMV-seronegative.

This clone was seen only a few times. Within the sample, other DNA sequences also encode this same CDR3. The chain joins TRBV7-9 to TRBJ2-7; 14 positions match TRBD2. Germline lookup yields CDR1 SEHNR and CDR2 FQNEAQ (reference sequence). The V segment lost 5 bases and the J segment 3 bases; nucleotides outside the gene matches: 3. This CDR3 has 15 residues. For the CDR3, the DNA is TGTGCCAGCAGCCCGGGGACTAGCGGGAGCTACGAGCAGTACTTC. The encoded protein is CASSPGTSGSYEQYF.

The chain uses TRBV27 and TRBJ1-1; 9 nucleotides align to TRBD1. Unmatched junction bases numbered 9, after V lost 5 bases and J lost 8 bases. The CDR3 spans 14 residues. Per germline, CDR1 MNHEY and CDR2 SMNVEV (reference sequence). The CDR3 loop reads CASSRGSGQGEAFF. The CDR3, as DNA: TGTGCCAGCAGTCGAGGCTCTGGACAGGGGGAAGCTTTCTTT.

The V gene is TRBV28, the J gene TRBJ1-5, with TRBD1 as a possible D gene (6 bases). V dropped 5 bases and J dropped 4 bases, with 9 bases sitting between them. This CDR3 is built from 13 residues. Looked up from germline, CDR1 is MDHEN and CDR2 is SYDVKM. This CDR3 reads CASSRTANQPQHF. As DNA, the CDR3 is TGTGCCAGCAGTAGGACAGCAAATCAGCCCCAGCATTTT.

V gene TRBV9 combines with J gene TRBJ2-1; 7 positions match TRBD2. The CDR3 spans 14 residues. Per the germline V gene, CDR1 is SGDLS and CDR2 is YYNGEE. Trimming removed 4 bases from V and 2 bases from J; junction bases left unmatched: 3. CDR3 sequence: CASSRTSAYNEQFF. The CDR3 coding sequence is TGTGCCAGCAGCCGAACTAGCGCCTACAATGAGCAGTTCTTC.

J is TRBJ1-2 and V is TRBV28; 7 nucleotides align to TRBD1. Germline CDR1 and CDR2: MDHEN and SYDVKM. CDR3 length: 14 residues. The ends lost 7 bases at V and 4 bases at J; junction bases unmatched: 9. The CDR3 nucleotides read TGTGCCAGCACCCGGAGGGGGCAGTTCTATGGCTACACCTTC. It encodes CASTRRGQFYGYTF.

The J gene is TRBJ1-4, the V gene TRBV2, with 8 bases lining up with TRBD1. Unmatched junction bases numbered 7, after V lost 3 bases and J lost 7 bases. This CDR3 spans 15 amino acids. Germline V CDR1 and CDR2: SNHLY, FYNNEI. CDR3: CASSEVRGRGEKLFF. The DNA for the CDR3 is TGTGCCAGCAGTGAGGTCAGGGGGCGAGGTGAAAAACTGTTTTTT.

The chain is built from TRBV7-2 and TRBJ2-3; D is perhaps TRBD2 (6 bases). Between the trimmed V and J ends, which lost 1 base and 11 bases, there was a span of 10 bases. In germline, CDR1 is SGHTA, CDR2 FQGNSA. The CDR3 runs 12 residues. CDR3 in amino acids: CASSLVGLEQYF. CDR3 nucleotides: TGTGCCAGCAGCTTAGTGGGACTTGAGCAGTATTTT.

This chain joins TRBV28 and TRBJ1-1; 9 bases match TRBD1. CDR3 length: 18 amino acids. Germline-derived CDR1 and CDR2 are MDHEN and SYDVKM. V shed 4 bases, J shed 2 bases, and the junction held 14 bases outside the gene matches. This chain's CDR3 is CASSSPRDRDRANTEAFF. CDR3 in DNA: TGTGCCAGCAGTTCCCCCCGGGACAGGGACAGAGCTAACACTGAAGCTTTCTTT.

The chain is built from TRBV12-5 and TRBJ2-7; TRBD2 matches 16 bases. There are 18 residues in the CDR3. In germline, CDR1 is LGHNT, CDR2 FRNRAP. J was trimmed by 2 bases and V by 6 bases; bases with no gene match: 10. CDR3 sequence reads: CASGFSGLAGGGTYEQYF. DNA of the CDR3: TGTGCTAGTGGCTTCTCGGGACTAGCGGGAGGGGGGACCTACGAGCAGTACTTC.

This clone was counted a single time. Here the CDR3 reads CASSQGLWDEQYF. The CDR3 bases are TGTGCCAGCAGCCAGGGCCTATGGGACGAGCAGTACTTC. The chain employs TRBV4-2 and TRBJ2-7; no reliable D call. Germline values: CDR1 LGHNA, CDR2 YNFKEQ. There are 13 residues in the CDR3. The V and J ends lost 3 bases and 5 bases respectively, with 11 bases between them.

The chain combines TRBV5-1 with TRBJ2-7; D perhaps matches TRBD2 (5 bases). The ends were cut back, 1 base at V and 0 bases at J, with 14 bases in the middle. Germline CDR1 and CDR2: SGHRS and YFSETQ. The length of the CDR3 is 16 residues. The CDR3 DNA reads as TGCGCCAGCAGCTTGCCGGAGGAGTTTCACTCCTACGAGCAGTACTTC. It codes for CASSLPEEFHSYEQYF.

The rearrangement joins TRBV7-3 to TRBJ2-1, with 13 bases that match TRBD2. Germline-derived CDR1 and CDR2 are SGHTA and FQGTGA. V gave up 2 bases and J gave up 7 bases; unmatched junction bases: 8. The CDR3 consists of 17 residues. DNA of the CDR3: TGTGCCAGCAGCTTATTTGGAGGGACTAGCGGGAATAATGAGCAGTTCTTC. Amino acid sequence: CASSLFGGTSGNNEQFF. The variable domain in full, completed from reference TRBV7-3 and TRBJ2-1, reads GAGVSQTPSNKVTEKGKYVELRCDPISGHTALYWYRQSLGQGPEFLIYFQGTGAADDSGLPNDRFFAVRPEGSVSTLKIQRTERGDSAVYLCASSLFGGTSGNNEQFFGPGTRLTVL.

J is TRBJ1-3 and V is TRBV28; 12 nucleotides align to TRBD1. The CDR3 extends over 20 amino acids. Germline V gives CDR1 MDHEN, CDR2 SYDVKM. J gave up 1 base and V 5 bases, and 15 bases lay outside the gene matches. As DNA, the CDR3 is TGTGCCAGCAGTGCAACCGGGACAGGGGGCACTTGGAATTCTGGAAACACCATATATTTT. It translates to CASSATGTGGTWNSGNTIYF.

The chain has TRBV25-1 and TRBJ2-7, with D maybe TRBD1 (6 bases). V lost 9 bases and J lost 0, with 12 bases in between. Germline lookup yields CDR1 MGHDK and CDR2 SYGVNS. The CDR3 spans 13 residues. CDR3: CASQGSSSYEQYF. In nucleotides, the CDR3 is TGTGCCAGTCAGGGGTCAAGCTCCTACGAGCAGTACTTC.

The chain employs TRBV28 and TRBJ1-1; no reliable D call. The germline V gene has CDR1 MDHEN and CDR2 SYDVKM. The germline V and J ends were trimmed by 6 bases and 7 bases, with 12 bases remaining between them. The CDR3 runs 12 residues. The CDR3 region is CASSQVRGEAFF. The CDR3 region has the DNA TGTGCCAGCAGCCAGGTTCGGGGTGAAGCTTTCTTT. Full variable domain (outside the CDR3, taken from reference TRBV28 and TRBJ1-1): DVKVTQSSRYLVKRTGEKVFLECVQDMDHENMFWYRQDPGLGLRLIYFSYDVKMKEKGDIPEGYSVSREKKERFSLILESASTNQTSMYLCASSQVRGEAFFGQGTRLTVV.

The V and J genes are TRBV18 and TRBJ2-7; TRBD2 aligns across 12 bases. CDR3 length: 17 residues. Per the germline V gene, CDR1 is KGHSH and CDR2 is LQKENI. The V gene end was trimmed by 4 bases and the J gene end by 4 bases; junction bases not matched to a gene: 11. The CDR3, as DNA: TGTGCCAGCTCACAAAGCAAAGGCCTAGCGGGAGGGTACGAGCAGTACTTC. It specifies CASSQSKGLAGGYEQYF.

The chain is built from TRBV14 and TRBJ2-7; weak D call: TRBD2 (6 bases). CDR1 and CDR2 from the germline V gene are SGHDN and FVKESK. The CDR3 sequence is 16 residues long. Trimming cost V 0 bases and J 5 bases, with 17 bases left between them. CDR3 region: CASSQDLGGTKNEQYF. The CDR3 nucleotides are TGTGCCAGCAGCCAAGATCTCGGGGGAACCAAGAACGAGCAGTACTTC.

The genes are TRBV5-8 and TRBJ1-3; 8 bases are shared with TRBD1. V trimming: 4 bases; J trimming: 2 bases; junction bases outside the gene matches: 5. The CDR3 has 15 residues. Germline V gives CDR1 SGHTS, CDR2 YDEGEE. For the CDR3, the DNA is TGTGCCAGCAGCCCCGGACAGGGCCCTGGAAACACCATATATTTT. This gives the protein CASSPGQGPGNTIYF.

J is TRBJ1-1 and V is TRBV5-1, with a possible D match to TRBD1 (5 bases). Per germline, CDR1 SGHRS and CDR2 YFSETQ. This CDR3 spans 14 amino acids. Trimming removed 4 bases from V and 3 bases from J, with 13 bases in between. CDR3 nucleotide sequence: TGCGCCAGCAGCGGGCGCGACAGACACACTGAAGCTTTCTTT. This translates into CASSGRDRHTEAFF.

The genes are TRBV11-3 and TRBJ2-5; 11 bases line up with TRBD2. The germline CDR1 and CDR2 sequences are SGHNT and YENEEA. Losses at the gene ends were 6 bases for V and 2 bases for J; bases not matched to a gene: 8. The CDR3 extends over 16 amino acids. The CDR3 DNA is TGTGCCAGCAGTCCTCTAGCGGGAGGTCTTCAAGAGACCCAGTACTTC. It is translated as CASSPLAGGLQETQYF.